The 24 T cell receptor beta chains below were found in one sample sequenced in a study of blood T cell repertoires in COVID-19. TCRdb keeps only in-frame clones here, not all; method: immunoSEQ multiplex PCR. Among 150,000 or so clones listed, around 79% were seen once. Sequenced input: PBMCs or T cells enriched from blood (not recorded which). All receptors derive from a middle-aged man who had recovered from COVID-19.

The chain joins TRBV19 to TRBJ2-7; TRBD1 matches at 9 bases. V lost 8 bases to trimming and J lost 6 bases; unmatched junction nucleotides: 8. The V gene's germline CDR1 is LNHDA and CDR2 SQIVND (reference sequence). The CDR3 sequence is 13 residues long. The CDR3 DNA sequence: TGTGCCAGTCGGAGGACAGGGGTCGCCGAGCAGTACTTC. Translated, it gives CASRRTGVAEQYF.

The V gene is TRBV4-1, the J gene TRBJ2-5, with TRBD1 matching 9 bases. From germline, CDR1 is MGHRA and CDR2 YSYEKL. This CDR3 region has 16 residues. Losses at the gene ends were 5 bases for V and 2 bases for J; bases not matched to a gene: 9. The CDR3 loop reads CASSTPTGGEQETQYF. The CDR3 nucleotides read TGCGCCAGCAGCACACCGACAGGGGGTGAACAAGAGACCCAGTACTTC.

V usage is TRBV28 and J usage is TRBJ2-1; 9 bases are a match to TRBD2. Germline CDR1 is MDHEN and CDR2 is SYDVKM. The V segment lost 2 bases and the J segment 3 bases; nucleotides outside the gene matches: 2. The length of the CDR3 is 15 residues. The CDR3: CASSLQTSGYNEQFF. CDR3 DNA sequence: TGTGCCAGCAGTTTACAGACTAGCGGCTACAATGAGCAGTTCTTC.

J is TRBJ2-7 and V is TRBV19; 10 bases match TRBD1. With V trimmed by 3 bases and J by 2 bases, 4 bases remained unmatched. The germline V gene has CDR1 LNHDA and CDR2 SQIVND (reference sequence). The CDR3 runs to 15 residues. CDR3 sequence reads: CASSIGQGGTYEQYF. The CDR3 DNA is TGTGCCAGTAGTATTGGACAGGGGGGGACCTACGAGCAGTACTTC. Together with reference TRBV19 and TRBJ2-7, the CDR3 gives the full variable domain: DGGITQSPKYLFRKEGQNVTLSCEQNLNHDAMYWYRQDPGQGLRLIYYSQIVNDFQKGDIAEGYSVSREKKESFPLTVTSAQKNPTAFYLCASSIGQGGTYEQYFGPGTRLTVT.

The rearrangement links TRBV12-3 or TRBV12-4 to TRBJ2-2, with D unclear. The CDR3 has 12 residues. Trimming pared 2 bases from V and 6 bases from J, leaving 4 bases between. The CDR3 sequence is CASSLIAGELFF. CDR3 in DNA: TGTGCCAGCAGTTTAATAGCCGGGGAGCTGTTTTTT.

The rearrangement uses TRBV27 and TRBJ1-5; D ambiguous. The CDR3 loop spans 12 amino acids. Trimming left V 7 bases short and J 1 base short, with 5 bases between. Germline V gene data show CDR1 as MNHEY and CDR2 as SMNVEV (reference sequence). Here the CDR3 DNA reads TGTGCCAGCAAAGAGAGCAATCAGCCCCAGCATTTT. It codes for CASKESNQPQHF.

The chain uses TRBV6-1 and TRBJ2-7, with a possible D match to TRBD1 (7 bases). This CDR3 has 14 amino acids. V was trimmed by 3 bases and J by 7 bases, leaving 16 bases between them. Germline lookup yields CDR1 MNHNS and CDR2 SASEGT. This CDR3 reads CASSERQGLLEQYF. The CDR3 DNA follows: TGTGCCAGCAGTGAGAGACAGGGACTGCTGGAGCAGTACTTC.

The chain links TRBV4-1 to TRBJ2-1; 8 bases fit TRBD1. Germline CDR1 reads MGHRA; CDR2 reads YSYEKL. The CDR3 is made up of 17 amino acids. V dropped 0 bases and J dropped 4; count of bases not matched to a gene: 8. The CDR3 region is CASSQEFGQGLYNEQFF. CDR3 nucleotides: TGCGCCAGCAGCCAAGAATTTGGACAGGGTCTTTACAATGAGCAGTTCTTC.

The chain combines TRBV6-4 with TRBJ2-7; 7 bases are a match to TRBD2. With V trimmed by 0 bases and J by 9 bases, 17 bases remained unmatched. Germline V gives CDR1 MRHNA, CDR2 SNTAGT. The CDR3 runs 17 residues. The CDR3 region has the DNA TGTGCCAGCAGTGACTCGCCGGGCGGGAGTGTGCACAAGGTGCAGTACTTC. Its protein is CASSDSPGGSVHKVQYF.

The V call is TRBV27, the J call TRBJ2-1; 9 bases line up with TRBD2. With 6 bases clipped from V and 6 bases from J, the junction kept 6 bases outside the gene matches. CDR1 MNHEY and CDR2 SMNVEV come from the germline V gene (reference sequence). CDR3 length: 14 amino acids. The CDR3 loop is CASRREGPLNEQFF. In DNA form, the CDR3 reads TGTGCCAGCAGGCGGGAGGGTCCTCTCAATGAGCAGTTCTTC.

This chain links TRBV19 with TRBJ2-1; tentative D call: TRBD2 (5 bases). V was shortened by 4 bases and J by 8 bases, with 12 bases between the two germline ends. The CDR3 contains 13 residues. Germline V gene lookup returns CDR1 LNHDA and CDR2 SQIVND (reference sequence). The CDR3 DNA reads TGTGCCAGTAGTAACCCCTTGAGGGATGAGCAGTTCTTC. It codes for CASSNPLRDEQFF.

The rearrangement uses TRBV7-3 and TRBJ2-1, with D perhaps TRBD1 (5 bases). V was pared by 1 base and J by 7 bases, with 20 bases between. Germline loops: CDR1 SGHTA, CDR2 FQGTGA. The CDR3 is made up of 17 amino acids. CDR3 DNA sequence: TGTGCCAGCAGCTTAATGGGGCGGATTGGGGCTACAAATGAGCAGTTCTTC. Translating gives CASSLMGRIGATNEQFF.

The chain uses TRBV6-5 and TRBJ1-6; the D gene is possibly TRBD1 (6 bases). The CDR3 has 14 residues. V was pared by 6 bases and J by 9 bases, with 15 bases between. Germline V gene lookup returns CDR1 MNHEY and CDR2 SVGAGI. The CDR3 sequence: CASSLGALGSPLHF. The CDR3, as DNA: TGTGCCAGCAGCTTGGGGGCATTGGGTTCACCCCTCCACTTT.

The rearrangement uses TRBV19 and TRBJ2-2, with TRBD2 matching over 13 bases. V was pared by 1 base and J by 6 bases, with 2 bases of the junction left unmatched. CDR1 is LNHDA, CDR2 SQIVND, per germline (reference sequence). This CDR3 region has 16 residues. CDR3 in amino acids: CASSIATSGGAGELFF. The CDR3 DNA is TGTGCCAGTAGTATAGCTACTAGCGGGGGGGCCGGGGAGCTGTTTTTT.

The rearrangement uses TRBV7-3 and TRBJ2-2, with TRBD1 matching over 8 bases. Germline CDR1 reads SGHTA; CDR2 reads FQGTGA. V dropped 6 bases and J dropped 14; count of bases not matched to a gene: 8. This CDR3 spans 12 amino acids. The DNA for the CDR3 is TGTGCCAGCAGGCCCGACAGGGGTGAACTGTTTTTT. Protein sequence: CASRPDRGELFF. Full variable domain (missing parts from reference TRBV7-3 and TRBJ2-2): GAGVSQTPSNKVTEKGKYVELRCDPISGHTALYWYRQSLGQGPEFLIYFQGTGAADDSGLPNDRFFAVRPEGSVSTLKIQRTERGDSAVYLCASRPDRGELFFGEGSRLTVL.

V and J are TRBV7-3 and TRBJ2-1, with 9 bases fitting TRBD2. Germline CDR1 is SGHTA and CDR2 is FQGTGA. The V and J ends lost 2 bases and 5 bases, in that order; junction bases with no gene match: 10. CDR3 length: 17 amino acids. The DNA for the CDR3 is TGTGCCAGCAGCTTATATGTCGGGACTAGCAGTAACAATGAGCAGTTCTTC. Residues: CASSLYVGTSSNNEQFF.

V usage is TRBV11-2 and J usage is TRBJ2-1, with D perhaps matching TRBD1 (5 bases). Between the trimmed V and J ends, which lost 4 bases and 7 bases, there was a span of 17 bases. Looked up from germline, CDR1 is SGHAT and CDR2 is FQNNGV. The CDR3 length is 15 residues. Written as DNA, the CDR3 is TGTGCCAGCAGCTCCTTTCGTGGACAACGAAATGAGCAGTTCTTC. Translated: CASSSFRGQRNEQFF.

The chain employs TRBV7-9 and TRBJ2-1; a possible D gene is TRBD2 (5 bases). There are 15 residues in the CDR3. Germline V gene lookup returns CDR1 SEHNR and CDR2 FQNEAQ (reference sequence). Trimming stripped 3 bases from V and 3 bases from J, with 12 bases between. The CDR3 DNA reads as TGTGCCAGCAGCTTGGGGTCCGGGGACTACAATGAGCAGTTCTTC. It translates to CASSLGSGDYNEQFF.

The chain combines TRBV5-6 with TRBJ2-3; the match to TRBD1 covers 8 bases. Germline V gene sequence: CDR1 SGHDT, CDR2 YYEEEE. Trimming took 6 bases from V and 4 from J; bases not matched to a gene: 10. This CDR3 is built from 15 residues. DNA of the CDR3: TGTGCCAGCAAAGACAGGGGATTGCTTGCAGATACGCAGTATTTT. Translation gives CASKDRGLLADTQYF.

The J gene is TRBJ2-5, the V gene TRBV11-2, with a possible D match to TRBD2 (6 bases). V dropped 0 bases and J dropped 6 bases, with 14 bases sitting between them. The CDR3 covers 15 residues. CDR1 and CDR2 from the germline V gene are SGHAT and FQNNGV. CDR3 nucleotide sequence: TGTGCCAGCAGCTTAGATCCGGCGGGGCGGCAGACCCAGTACTTC. It encodes CASSLDPAGRQTQYF.

This chain links TRBV3-1 (or the pseudogene TRBV3-2) with TRBJ2-5, with 9 positions matching TRBD1. Germline V lookup: CDR1 LGHDT, CDR2 YNNKEL (reference sequence). The CDR3 sequence is 16 residues long. The J segment lost 4 bases and the V segment lost 4 bases, leaving 10 bases of the junction unmatched. CDR3 nucleotides: TGTGCCAGCAGCCCTAGAACGGGACAGGGCCCAGAGACCCAGTACTTC. Protein product: CASSPRTGQGPETQYF.

The chain has TRBV28 and TRBJ1-1; D is possibly TRBD1 (5 bases). The CDR3 covers 15 residues. The V end lost 3 bases, the J end lost 0 bases, and 11 bases lay between the germline ends. CDR1 is MDHEN, CDR2 SYDVKM, per germline. The CDR3 loop reads CASSLSAGVNTEAFF. In DNA form, the CDR3 reads TGTGCCAGCAGTTTGAGCGCGGGGGTGAACACTGAAGCTTTCTTT.

The V gene is TRBV7-2, the J gene TRBJ1-2; 9 bases line up with TRBD1. In germline, CDR1 is SGHTA, CDR2 FQGNSA. Trimming removed 5 bases from V and 6 bases from J; junction bases left unmatched: 13. The CDR3 consists of 16 residues. As DNA, the CDR3 is TGTGCCAGCAGCCCAGCGTCGGGACAGGGTCGAAATGGCTACACCTTC. Protein: CASSPASGQGRNGYTF.

This chain connects TRBV5-1 to TRBJ1-2; TRBD1 aligns across 8 bases. The V segment lost 1 base and the J segment 2 bases; nucleotides outside the gene matches: 4. CDR1 and CDR2 (germline): SGHRS, YFSETQ. The length of the CDR3 is 15 residues. CDR3 amino acids: CASSLRGQENYGYTF. The CDR3 bases are TGCGCCAGCAGCTTGCGGGGACAGGAGAACTATGGCTACACCTTC.